The sequence of this TCR beta chain was determined in a study of T cell responses to AZD1222 COVID-19 vaccine. Germline CDR1 and CDR2: KGHDR and SFDVKD. The CDR3 extends over 14 amino acids. Between the trimmed V and J ends, which lost 5 bases and 7 bases, there was a span of 13 bases. Only in-frame clones appear in the TCRdb table, and some are missing; sequencing was by immunoSEQ multiplex PCR. Of 150,000 to 200,000 clones in the sample, roughly 93% are singletons; the top ten hold 7.5% to 9.5%. This sequence originates from an adult in good health. The chain links TRBV24-1 to TRBJ2-2; possible D gene TRBD1, 5 bases. The specimen was peripheral blood, collected on day 0 of AZD1222 vaccination. The CDR3 sequence: CATSGAGRGGELFF. CDR3 DNA sequence: TGTGCCACCAGTGGCGCAGGGCGAGGCGGGGAGCTGTTTTTT.